This passage covers 30 T cell receptor beta chains from one sample sequenced in a study of T cells in Graves' hyperthyroidism and ophthalmopathy. What was amplified from RNA transcripts were TCR beta CDR3 regions. During a first-round RT-PCR of the TCR CDR3, the HTBI primer set was used. From the multiplex PCR reads, TCRdb called clonotypes with MiXCR, one entry per CDR3 protein. The sample lists 700,000 or so distinct CDR3 sequences; 16% were seen once. The sample comprised blood. The receptors shown here come from a man aged 18 to 30 with Graves' hyperthyroidism.

This clonotype was detected only a few times. J is TRBJ2-7 and V is TRBV6-1, with 8 bases matching TRBD2. The length of the CDR3 is 13 residues. Looked up from germline, CDR1 is MNHNS and CDR2 is SASEGT. J lost 6 bases, V lost 5 bases, and 6 bases had no gene match. The CDR3 sequence: CASSFHGGGEQYF. In DNA form, the CDR3 reads TGTGCCAGCAGTTTCCACGGGGGGGGCGAGCAGTACTTC.

The J gene is TRBJ2-7, the V gene TRBV29-1; 9 bases line up with TRBD1. Germline V gene sequence: CDR1 SQVTM, CDR2 ANQGSEA. Trimming at V came to 7 bases and at J to 1 base, leaving 5 bases not matched to a gene. The CDR3 is made up of 13 amino acids. The CDR3 loop reads CSAKGTGSYEQYF. In DNA, the CDR3 is TGCAGCGCTAAGGGGACAGGGTCCTACGAGCAGTACTTC.

The chain recombines TRBV9 with TRBJ2-2; TRBD2 might be the D (6 bases). There are 18 residues in the CDR3. Trimming shortened V by 1 base and J by 1 base, and 17 bases separated the two germline ends. Per germline, CDR1 SGDLS and CDR2 YYNGEE. DNA of the CDR3: TGTGCCAGCAGCGTAACGACTAGACCGACCGGGAACACCGGGGAGCTGTTTTTT. Translation gives CASSVTTRPTGNTGELFF. The variable domain in full, completed from reference TRBV9 and TRBJ2-2, reads DSGVTQTPKHLITATGQRVTLRCSPRSGDLSVYWYQQSLDQGLQFLIQYYNGEERAKGNILERFSAQQFPDLHSELNLSSLELGDSALYFCASSVTTRPTGNTGELFFGEGSRLTVL.

This clonotype was seen many times. The rearrangement links TRBV20-1 to TRBJ2-7, with 7 nucleotides matching TRBD1. The junction had 16 bases not matched to a gene; V was cut back by 3 bases and J by 5 bases. Germline V gives CDR1 DFQATT, CDR2 SNEGSKA (reference sequence). CDR3 size: 16 residues. CDR3 protein: CSARARSGQAVDEQYF. CDR3 nucleotide sequence: TGCAGTGCTAGGGCCAGGAGTGGACAGGCGGTTGACGAGCAGTACTTC.

This clonotype was counted many times. This chain links TRBV6-2 or TRBV6-3 with TRBJ2-3; TRBD2 matches at 9 bases. The CDR3 loop spans 16 amino acids. Per the germline V gene, CDR1 is MNHEY and CDR2 is SVGEGT. J gave up 0 bases and V 7 bases, and 8 bases lay outside the gene matches. CDR3 in DNA: TGTGCCAGCACTCCTAGCGGGGTAGCTAGCACAGATACGCAGTATTTT. Residues: CASTPSGVASTDTQYF.

This clonotype has just a few counts. The rearrangement joins TRBV28 to TRBJ2-7, with 7 bases that match TRBD2. There are 15 residues in the CDR3. V dropped 1 base and J dropped 3; count of bases not matched to a gene: 6. Germline V gene sequence: CDR1 MDHEN, CDR2 SYDVKM. CDR3 nucleotides: TGTGCCAGCAGTTTATTCCAGCGGGGTCGCTACGAGCAGTACTTC. The encoded protein is CASSLFQRGRYEQYF.

The rearrangement joins TRBV20-1 to TRBJ2-5; 11 positions match TRBD2. The CDR3 consists of 16 residues. CDR1 and CDR2 from the germline V gene are DFQATT and SNEGSKA (reference sequence). V shed 5 bases and J 0 bases; nucleotides not matched to a gene: 8. The CDR3 nucleotides read TGCAGTGCTCCTACTTGGACTAGCGGGTACCAAGAGACCCAGTACTTC. As protein: CSAPTWTSGYQETQYF.

The chain has TRBV28 and TRBJ1-2; TRBD1 agrees at 10 bases. The CDR3 sequence is 16 residues long. Germline assignment: CDR1 MDHEN and CDR2 SYDVKM. V lost 2 bases, J lost 1 base, and 4 bases stayed unmatched. The DNA for the CDR3 is TGTGCCAGCAGTTTACCGGGGACAGGGGTTAACTATGGCTACACCTTC. As protein: CASSLPGTGVNYGYTF.

The chain carries TRBV2 and TRBJ1-3; the D is unclear. CDR1 and CDR2 (germline): SNHLY, FYNNEI. This CDR3 comprises 14 residues. Trimming removed 6 bases at V and 0 bases at J, with 9 bases between. DNA for the CDR3: TGTGCCAGCAGAGCGGGGAGCTCTGGAAACACCATATATTTT. Its translation: CASRAGSSGNTIYF. The full variable domain, with the rest looked up from reference TRBV2 and TRBJ1-3, is EPEVTQTPSHQVTQMGQEVILRCVPISNHLYFYWYRQILGQKVEFLVSFYNNEISEKSEIFDDQFSVERPDGSNFTLKIRSTKLEDSAMYFCASRAGSSGNTIYFGEGSWLTVV.

A few counts support this clonotype. This chain joins TRBV6-4 and TRBJ2-7, with D perhaps matching TRBD1 (6 bases). The V end was cut by 5 bases, the J end by 2 bases, with 13 bases between. Germline assignment: CDR1 MRHNA and CDR2 SNTAGT. CDR3 length: 14 amino acids. The CDR3 protein is CASSIQGGPYEQYF. The CDR3 region has the DNA TGTGCCAGCAGTATACAGGGTGGCCCCTACGAGCAGTACTTC.

At least ten counts were recorded for this clonotype. The chain employs TRBV2 and TRBJ2-1; D possibly uses TRBD1 or TRBD2 (5 bases each). CDR1 and CDR2 (germline): SNHLY, FYNNEI. Trimming shortened V by 6 bases and J by 6 bases, and 12 bases separated the two germline ends. The CDR3 has 13 residues. The CDR3 region has the DNA TGTGCCAGCAGAACGGGACGGTCCAATGAGCAGTTCTTC. Translating it yields CASRTGRSNEQFF. The full variable domain, rest sourced from reference TRBV2 and TRBJ2-1, is EPEVTQTPSHQVTQMGQEVILRCVPISNHLYFYWYRQILGQKVEFLVSFYNNEISEKSEIFDDQFSVERPDGSNFTLKIRSTKLEDSAMYFCASRTGRSNEQFFGPGTRLTVL.

The chain links TRBV29-1 to TRBJ2-3, with a possible D match to TRBD1 (6 bases). The CDR3 length is 12 residues. CDR1 is SQVTM and CDR2 is ANQGSEA in the germline V gene. V was cut by 4 bases and J by 3 bases, with 8 bases left in between. This chain's CDR3 is CSVVTGTDTQYF. The CDR3 DNA sequence: TGCAGCGTTGTAACAGGGACAGATACGCAGTATTTT.

This clonotype was counted ten times or more. The V and J genes are TRBV28 and TRBJ1-6; perhaps TRBD1 as D (5 bases). Trimming shortened V by 1 base and J by 16 bases, and 14 bases separated the two germline ends. The CDR3 contains 13 residues. The germline CDR1 and CDR2 sequences are MDHEN and SYDVKM. As DNA, the CDR3 is TGTGCCAGCAGTTTATTGCGGGACGTTGGACTCCACTTT. The encoded protein is CASSLLRDVGLHF. The whole variable domain, filled in from reference TRBV28 and TRBJ1-6, reads DVKVTQSSRYLVKRTGEKVFLECVQDMDHENMFWYRQDPGLGLRLIYFSYDVKMKEKGDIPEGYSVSREKKERFSLILESASTNQTSMYLCASSLLRDVGLHFGNGTRLTVT.

The chain carries TRBV20-1 and TRBJ2-7; D perhaps matches TRBD2 (10 bases). This CDR3 contains 19 residues. Trimming took 0 bases from V and 4 from J, leaving 28 bases between them. CDR1 and CDR2 (germline): DFQATT, SNEGSKA (reference sequence). The CDR3, as DNA: TGCAGTGCTAGAGATGCCCACAGGGGGCGAGGGACTAGCGATTACGAGCAGTACTTC. This sequence encodes CSARDAHRGRGTSDYEQYF.

Ten or more counts support this clonotype. The chain links TRBV2 to TRBJ2-1; 8 positions agree with TRBD2. The CDR3 length is 13 residues. Germline loops: CDR1 SNHLY, CDR2 FYNNEI. Trimming cost V 5 bases and J 10 bases; bases outside gene matches: 7. For the CDR3, the DNA is TGTGCCAGCAGTCCGACTAGCGAATACGAGCAGTTCTTC. It encodes CASSPTSEYEQFF.

The chain carries TRBV7-8 and TRBJ2-7; TRBD2 matches 8 bases. The CDR3 is 14 residues long. V gave up 1 base and J gave up 8 bases; unmatched junction bases: 7. Germline loops: CDR1 SGHVS, CDR2 FQNEAQ. CDR3: CASSLGGLAGKQYF. Written as DNA, the CDR3 is TGTGCCAGCAGCTTAGGCGGGTTAGCGGGGAAGCAGTACTTC.

This clonotype was observed a few times. The rearrangement joins TRBV7-9 to TRBJ2-2; 14 bases line up with TRBD2. V shed 6 bases, J shed 3 bases, and the junction held 15 bases outside the gene matches. The CDR3 covers 20 residues. Germline CDR1 SEHNR, CDR2 FQNEAQ (reference sequence). The CDR3: CASRPGPRLAGGPYTGELFF. CDR3 coding DNA: TGTGCCAGCAGACCGGGTCCGCGACTAGCGGGAGGGCCTTACACCGGGGAGCTGTTTTTT. The full variable domain, with the rest looked up from reference TRBV7-9 and TRBJ2-2, is DTGVSQNPRHKITKRGQNVTFRCDPISEHNRLYWYRQTLGQGPEFLTYFQNEAQLEKSRLLSDRFSAERPKGSFSTLEIQRTEQGDSAMYLCASRPGPRLAGGPYTGELFFGEGSRLTVL.

The chain couples TRBV6-2 or TRBV6-3 to TRBJ2-1, with a tentative D call TRBD2 (5 bases). V lost 6 bases and J 3 bases, leaving 21 bases between the germline ends. Germline V gene lookup returns CDR1 MNHEY and CDR2 SVGEGT. CDR3 size: 17 residues. The CDR3 reads CASSHYPPRADYNEQFF. The DNA for the CDR3 is TGTGCCAGCAGCCACTACCCCCCGAGGGCGGACTACAATGAGCAGTTCTTC.

This clonotype was picked up many times. The CDR3 loop reads CASSLLQTQETQYF. The CDR3, as DNA: TGCGCCAGCAGCTTGCTACAGACCCAAGAGACCCAGTACTTC. The chain uses TRBV5-1 and TRBJ2-5, with unresolved D. Germline V gene sequence: CDR1 SGHRS, CDR2 YFSETQ. The CDR3 covers 14 residues. V was trimmed by 1 base and J by 1 base, leaving 8 bases between them.

Many counts were recorded for this clonotype. This chain connects TRBV30 to TRBJ2-5; 8 nucleotides match TRBD1. CDR3 length: 13 residues. With V trimmed by 8 bases and J by 5 bases, 10 bases remained unmatched. Germline CDR1 GTSNPN, CDR2 SVGIG (reference sequence). CDR3 in DNA: TGTGCCCGACGTACAGGGGGAAGCGAGACCCAGTACTTC. Protein sequence: CARRTGGSETQYF.

This clonotype has ten or more counts. The chain carries TRBV11-2 and TRBJ2-3; D remains ambiguous. The CDR3 is 13 amino acids. Germline V lookup: CDR1 SGHAT, CDR2 FQNNGV. V gave up 5 bases and J gave up 7 bases, with 13 bases separating them. CDR3 sequence reads: CASSGPSEYTQYF. The DNA for the CDR3 is TGTGCCAGCAGCGGGCCATCGGAATATACGCAGTATTTT.

This clonotype has ten or more counts. The chain couples TRBV24-1 to TRBJ1-2; TRBD1 is a possible D gene (6 bases). V lost 4 bases, J lost 2 bases, and 13 bases lay in between. Germline CDR1 reads KGHDR; CDR2 reads SFDVKD. There are 15 residues in the CDR3. The DNA for the CDR3 is TGTGCCACCAGTGACCCTATGAGGGGGAACTATGGCTACACCTTC. Translated, it gives CATSDPMRGNYGYTF.

This clonotype was seen a few times. V is TRBV3-1 and J is TRBJ1-2, with 10 bases that match TRBD1. This CDR3 spans 14 amino acids. Germline-derived CDR1 and CDR2 are LGHDT and YNNKEL (reference sequence). The V gene end was trimmed by 7 bases and the J gene end by 7 bases; junction bases not matched to a gene: 9. The chain's CDR3 is CASTPGTGERGYTF. CDR3 nucleotide sequence: TGTGCCAGCACCCCCGGGACAGGGGAGCGTGGCTACACCTTC.

This clonotype was found a few times. The chain carries TRBV7-3 and TRBJ2-1, with 8 bases that match TRBD2. The CDR3 consists of 18 residues. Looked up from germline, CDR1 is SGHTA and CDR2 is FQGTGA. After removal of 1 base from V and 3 bases from J, the junction contained 11 bases not matched to a gene. CDR3 sequence: CASSLKFGTSGFYNEQFF. CDR3 bases: TGTGCCAGCAGCTTAAAATTTGGCACTAGCGGTTTCTACAATGAGCAGTTCTTC.

This clonotype has only a few counts. The chain joins TRBV5-1 to TRBJ2-1; maybe TRBD2 (6 bases). CDR1 and CDR2 (germline): SGHRS, YFSETQ. Deletions cut 2 bases from V and 8 bases from J, with 11 bases between. This CDR3 region has 13 residues. The chain's CDR3 is CASSFISGDEQFF. CDR3 in DNA: TGCGCCAGCAGCTTTATTAGCGGCGATGAGCAGTTCTTC.

The chain carries TRBV13 and TRBJ2-7; TRBD2 might be the D (6 bases). The CDR3 runs 13 residues. CDR1 is PRHDT and CDR2 is FYEKMQ in the germline V gene (reference sequence). The V and J ends lost 0 bases and 9 bases respectively, with 12 bases between them. CDR3 sequence: CASSLGAGRGQYF. The CDR3 DNA is TGTGCCAGCAGCTTAGGAGCGGGTCGAGGGCAGTACTTC.

The V and J genes are TRBV28 and TRBJ2-7; no clear D gene. Trimming cost V 6 bases and J 2 bases, with 17 bases left between them. The V gene's germline CDR1 is MDHEN and CDR2 SYDVKM. The CDR3 covers 15 residues. The CDR3 spells CASRPPGSPTYEQYF. The CDR3, as DNA: TGTGCCAGCAGACCCCCCGGCAGCCCCACCTACGAGCAGTACTTC.

The chain recombines TRBV6-9 with TRBJ2-2; 15 nucleotides match TRBD2. The CDR3 length is 15 residues. V dropped 4 bases and J dropped 8; count of bases not matched to a gene: 2. From germline, CDR1 is MNHGY and CDR2 SVAAGI. Written as DNA, the CDR3 is TGTGCCAGCAGTTTCGGACTAGCGGGAGGGGGGGAGCTGTTTTTT. Translating it yields CASSFGLAGGGELFF.

This chain uses TRBV5-5 with TRBJ2-2; D is ambiguous. Trimming took 0 bases from V and 5 from J, leaving 5 bases between them. CDR1 is SGHKS, CDR2 YYEKEE, per germline (reference sequence). The CDR3 covers 13 residues. The CDR3 here is CASSLEWTGELFF. The CDR3 DNA reads as TGTGCCAGCAGCTTGGAATGGACCGGGGAGCTGTTTTTT.

This clonotype was recorded many times. The rearrangement links TRBV18 to TRBJ1-1; D is unclear. Trimming stripped 2 bases from V and 3 bases from J, with 13 bases between. Per the germline V gene, CDR1 is KGHSH and CDR2 is LQKENI. This CDR3 has 15 amino acids. The CDR3 loop reads CASSPVTGLDTEAFF. CDR3 bases: TGTGCCAGCTCACCAGTTACCGGTTTGGACACTGAAGCTTTCTTT.